This TCR beta chain was captured by sequencing in a study of radiotherapy plus CTLA-4 blockade in lung cancer. Notes on the study in general: In blood, tumor-derived TCR clones expanded after radiotherapy plus ipilimumab. Interferon-beta and early blood T cell clone dynamics reportedly predicted response best.

Worth noting for this clone: Its matching antigen is unknown.

TCRdb keeps only in-frame clones here, not all; method: immunoSEQ multiplex PCR. The sample contains 70,000 to 90,000 clones, around 76% of which appear only once. The receptor's source is a human donor with non-small cell lung cancer whose response to radiotherapy plus ipilimumab could not be evaluated. Some clones in this sample may be carry-over from other donors' samples. Source: peripheral blood, taken from a patient treated with radiotherapy plus ipilimumab.

CDR3 sequence reads: CASSQDHGIPTDTQYF. The CDR3 nucleotides are TGTGCCAGCAGCCAAGATCACGGGATCCCCACAGATACGCAGTATTTT. The chain has TRBV4-2 and TRBJ2-3; possibly TRBD2 for D (5 bases). With 0 bases removed from V and 2 bases from J, the gap between germline ends came to 12 bases. This CDR3 contains 16 residues. Germline CDR1 LGHNA, CDR2 YNFKEQ.